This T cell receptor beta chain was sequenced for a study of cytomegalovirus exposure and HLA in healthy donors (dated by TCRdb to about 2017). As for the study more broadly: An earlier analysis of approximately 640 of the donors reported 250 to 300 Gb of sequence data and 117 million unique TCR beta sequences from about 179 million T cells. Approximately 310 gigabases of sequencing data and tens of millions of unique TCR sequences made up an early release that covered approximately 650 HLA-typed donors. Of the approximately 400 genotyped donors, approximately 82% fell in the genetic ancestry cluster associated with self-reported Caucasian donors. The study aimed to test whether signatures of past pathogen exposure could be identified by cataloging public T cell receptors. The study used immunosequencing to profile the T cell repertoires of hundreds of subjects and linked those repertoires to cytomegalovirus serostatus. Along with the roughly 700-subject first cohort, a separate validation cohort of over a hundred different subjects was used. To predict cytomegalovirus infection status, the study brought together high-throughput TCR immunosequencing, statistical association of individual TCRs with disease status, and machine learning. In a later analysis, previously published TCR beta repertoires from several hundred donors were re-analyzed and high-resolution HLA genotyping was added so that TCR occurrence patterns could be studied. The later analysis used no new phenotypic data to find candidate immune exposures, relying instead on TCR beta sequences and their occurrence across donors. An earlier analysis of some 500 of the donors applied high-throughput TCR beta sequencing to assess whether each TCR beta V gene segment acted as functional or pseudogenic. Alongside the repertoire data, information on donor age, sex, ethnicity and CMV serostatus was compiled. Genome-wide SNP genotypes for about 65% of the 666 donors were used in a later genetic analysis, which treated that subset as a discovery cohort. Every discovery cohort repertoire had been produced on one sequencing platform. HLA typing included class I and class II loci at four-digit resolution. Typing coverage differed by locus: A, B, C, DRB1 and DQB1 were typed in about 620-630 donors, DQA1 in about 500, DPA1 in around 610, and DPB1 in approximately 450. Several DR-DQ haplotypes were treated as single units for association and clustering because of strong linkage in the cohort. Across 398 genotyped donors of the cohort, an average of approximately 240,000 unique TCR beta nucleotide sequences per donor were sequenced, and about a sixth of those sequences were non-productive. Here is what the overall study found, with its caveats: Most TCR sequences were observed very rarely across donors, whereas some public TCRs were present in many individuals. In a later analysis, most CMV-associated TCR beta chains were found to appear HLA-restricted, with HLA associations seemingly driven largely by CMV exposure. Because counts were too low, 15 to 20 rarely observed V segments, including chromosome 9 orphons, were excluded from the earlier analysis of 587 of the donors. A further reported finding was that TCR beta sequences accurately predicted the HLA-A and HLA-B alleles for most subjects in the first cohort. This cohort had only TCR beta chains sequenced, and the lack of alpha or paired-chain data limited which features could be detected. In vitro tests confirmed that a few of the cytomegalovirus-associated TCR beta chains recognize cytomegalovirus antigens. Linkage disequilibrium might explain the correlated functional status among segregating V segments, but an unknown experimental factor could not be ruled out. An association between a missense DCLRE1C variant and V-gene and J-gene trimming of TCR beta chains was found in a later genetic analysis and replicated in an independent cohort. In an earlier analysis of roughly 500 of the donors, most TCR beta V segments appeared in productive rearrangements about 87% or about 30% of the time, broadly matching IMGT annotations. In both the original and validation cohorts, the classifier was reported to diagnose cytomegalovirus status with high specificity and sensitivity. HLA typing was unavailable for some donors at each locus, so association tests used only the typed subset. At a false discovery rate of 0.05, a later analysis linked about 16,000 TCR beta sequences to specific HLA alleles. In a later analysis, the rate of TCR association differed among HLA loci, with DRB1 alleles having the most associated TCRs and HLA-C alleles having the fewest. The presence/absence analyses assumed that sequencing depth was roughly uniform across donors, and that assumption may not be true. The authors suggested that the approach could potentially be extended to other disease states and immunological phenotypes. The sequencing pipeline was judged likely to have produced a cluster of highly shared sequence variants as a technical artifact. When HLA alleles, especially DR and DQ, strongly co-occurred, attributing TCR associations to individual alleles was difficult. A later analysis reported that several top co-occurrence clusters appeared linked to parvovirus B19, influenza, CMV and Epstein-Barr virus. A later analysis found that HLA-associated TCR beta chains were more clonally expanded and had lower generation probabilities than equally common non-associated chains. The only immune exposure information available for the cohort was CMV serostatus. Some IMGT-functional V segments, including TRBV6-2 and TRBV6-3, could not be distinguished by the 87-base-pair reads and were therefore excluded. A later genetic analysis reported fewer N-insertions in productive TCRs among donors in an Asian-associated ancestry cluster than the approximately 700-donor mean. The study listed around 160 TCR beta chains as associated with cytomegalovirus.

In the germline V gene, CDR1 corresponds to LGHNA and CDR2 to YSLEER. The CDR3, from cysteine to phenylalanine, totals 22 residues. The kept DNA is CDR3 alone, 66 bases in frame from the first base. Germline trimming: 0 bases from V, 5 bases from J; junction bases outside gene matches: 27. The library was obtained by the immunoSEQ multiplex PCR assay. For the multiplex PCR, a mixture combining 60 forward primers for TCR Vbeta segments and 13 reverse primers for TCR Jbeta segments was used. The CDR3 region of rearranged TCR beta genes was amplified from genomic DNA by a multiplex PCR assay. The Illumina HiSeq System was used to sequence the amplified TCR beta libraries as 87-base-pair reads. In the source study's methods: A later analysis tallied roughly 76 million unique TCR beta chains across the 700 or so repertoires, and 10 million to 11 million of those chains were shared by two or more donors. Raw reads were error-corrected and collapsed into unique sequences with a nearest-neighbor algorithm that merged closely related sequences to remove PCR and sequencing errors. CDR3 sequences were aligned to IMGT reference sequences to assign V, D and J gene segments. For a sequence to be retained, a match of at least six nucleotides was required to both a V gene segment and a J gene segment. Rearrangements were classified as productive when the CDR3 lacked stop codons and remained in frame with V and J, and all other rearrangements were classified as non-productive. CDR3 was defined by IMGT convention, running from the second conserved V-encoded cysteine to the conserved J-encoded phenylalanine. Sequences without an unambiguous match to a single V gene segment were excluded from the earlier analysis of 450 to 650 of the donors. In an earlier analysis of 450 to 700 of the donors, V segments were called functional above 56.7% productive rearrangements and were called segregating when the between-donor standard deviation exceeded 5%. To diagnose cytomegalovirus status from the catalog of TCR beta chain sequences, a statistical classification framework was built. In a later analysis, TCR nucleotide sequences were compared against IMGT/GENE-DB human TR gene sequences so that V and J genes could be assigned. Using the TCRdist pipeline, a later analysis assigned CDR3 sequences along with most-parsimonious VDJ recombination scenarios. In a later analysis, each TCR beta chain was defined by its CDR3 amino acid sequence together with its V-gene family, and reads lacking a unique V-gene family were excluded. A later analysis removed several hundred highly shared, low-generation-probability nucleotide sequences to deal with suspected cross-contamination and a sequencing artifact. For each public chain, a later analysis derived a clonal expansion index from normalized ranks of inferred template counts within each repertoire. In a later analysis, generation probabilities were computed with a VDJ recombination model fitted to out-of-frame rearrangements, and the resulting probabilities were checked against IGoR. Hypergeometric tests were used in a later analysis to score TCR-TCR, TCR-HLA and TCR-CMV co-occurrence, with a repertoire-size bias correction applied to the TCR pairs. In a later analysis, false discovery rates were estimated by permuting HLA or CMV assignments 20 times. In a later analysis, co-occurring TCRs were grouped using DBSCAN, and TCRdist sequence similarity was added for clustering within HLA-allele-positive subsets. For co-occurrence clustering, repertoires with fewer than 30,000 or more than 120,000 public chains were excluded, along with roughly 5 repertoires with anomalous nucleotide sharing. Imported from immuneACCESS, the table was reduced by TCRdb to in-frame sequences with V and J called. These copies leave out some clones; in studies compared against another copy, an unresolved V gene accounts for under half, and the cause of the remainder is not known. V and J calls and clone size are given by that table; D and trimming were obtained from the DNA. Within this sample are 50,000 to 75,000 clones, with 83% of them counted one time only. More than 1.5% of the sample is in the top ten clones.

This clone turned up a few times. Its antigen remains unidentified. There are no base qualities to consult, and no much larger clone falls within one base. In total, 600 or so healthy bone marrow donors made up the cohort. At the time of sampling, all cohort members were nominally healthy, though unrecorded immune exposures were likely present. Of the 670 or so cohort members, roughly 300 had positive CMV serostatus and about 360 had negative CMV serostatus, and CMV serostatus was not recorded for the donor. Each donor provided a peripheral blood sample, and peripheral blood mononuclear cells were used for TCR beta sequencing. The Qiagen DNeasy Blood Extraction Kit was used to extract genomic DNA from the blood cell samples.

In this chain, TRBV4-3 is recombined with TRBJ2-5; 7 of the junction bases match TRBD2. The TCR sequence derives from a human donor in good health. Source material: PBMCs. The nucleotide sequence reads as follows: TGCGCCAGCAGCCAAGATGAGTGGGGCAGGATAACAAAGCGGGACTTAGGGGAGACCCAGTACTTC. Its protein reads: CASSQDEWGRITKRDLGETQYF.